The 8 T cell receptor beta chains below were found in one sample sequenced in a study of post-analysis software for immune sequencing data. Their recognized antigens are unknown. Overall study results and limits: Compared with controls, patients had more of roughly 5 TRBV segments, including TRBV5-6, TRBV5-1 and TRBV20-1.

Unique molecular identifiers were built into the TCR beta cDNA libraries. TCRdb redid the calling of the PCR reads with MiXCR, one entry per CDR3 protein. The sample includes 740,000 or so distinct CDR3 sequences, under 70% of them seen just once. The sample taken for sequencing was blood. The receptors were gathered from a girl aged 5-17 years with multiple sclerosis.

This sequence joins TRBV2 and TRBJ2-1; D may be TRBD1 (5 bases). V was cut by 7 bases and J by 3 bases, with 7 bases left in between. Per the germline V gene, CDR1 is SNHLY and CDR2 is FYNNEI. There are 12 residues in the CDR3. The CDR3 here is CASTDSYNEQFF. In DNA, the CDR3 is TGTGCCAGCACCGACAGCTACAATGAGCAGTTCTTC.

The CDR3 DNA reads as TGCAGTGCTAGCGACAGGGGAGTAAACTATGGCTACACCTTC. Translated, it gives CSASDRGVNYGYTF. This rearrangement joins TRBV20-1 to TRBJ1-2; 8 bases map to TRBD1. V shed 3 bases, J shed 2 bases, and the junction held 5 bases outside the gene matches. CDR1 and CDR2 (germline): DFQATT, SNEGSKA (reference sequence). The CDR3 length is 14 residues.

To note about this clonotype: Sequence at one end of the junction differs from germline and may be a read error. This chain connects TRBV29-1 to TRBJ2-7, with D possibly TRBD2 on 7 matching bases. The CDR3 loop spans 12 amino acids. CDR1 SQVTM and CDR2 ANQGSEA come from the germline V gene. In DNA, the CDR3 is TGCAGCGCAGGGGAGGGCTCCTGCGAGCAGTACTTC. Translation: CSAGEGSCEQYF.

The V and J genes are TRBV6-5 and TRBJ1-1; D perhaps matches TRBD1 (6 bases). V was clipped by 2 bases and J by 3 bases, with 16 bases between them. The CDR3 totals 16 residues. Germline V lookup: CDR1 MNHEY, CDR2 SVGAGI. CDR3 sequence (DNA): TGTGCCAGCAGTTACCTTACAGGGTCAAGAGACACTGAAGCTTTCTTT. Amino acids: CASSYLTGSRDTEAFF.

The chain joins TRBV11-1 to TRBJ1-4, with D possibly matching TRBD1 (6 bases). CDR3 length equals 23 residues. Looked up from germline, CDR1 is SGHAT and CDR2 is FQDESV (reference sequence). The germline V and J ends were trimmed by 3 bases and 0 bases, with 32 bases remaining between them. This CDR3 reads CASSLGRRTGQWGTFATNEKLFF. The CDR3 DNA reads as TGTGCCAGCAGCTTGGGCCGACGGACGGGACAATGGGGCACCTTTGCAACTAATGAAAAACTGTTTTTT.

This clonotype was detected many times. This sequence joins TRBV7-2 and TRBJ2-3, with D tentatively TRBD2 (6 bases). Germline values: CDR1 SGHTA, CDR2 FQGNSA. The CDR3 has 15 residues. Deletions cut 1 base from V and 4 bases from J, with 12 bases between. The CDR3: CASSLGGVASDTQYF. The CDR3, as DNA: TGTGCCAGCAGCTTAGGGGGGGTAGCCTCAGATACGCAGTATTTT.

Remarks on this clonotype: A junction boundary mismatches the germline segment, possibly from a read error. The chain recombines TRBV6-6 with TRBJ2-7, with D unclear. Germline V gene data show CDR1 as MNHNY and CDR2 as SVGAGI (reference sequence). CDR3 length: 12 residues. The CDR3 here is CASSYNSYGQYF. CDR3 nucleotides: TGTGCCAGCAGTTACAACAGCTACGGGCAGTACTTC.

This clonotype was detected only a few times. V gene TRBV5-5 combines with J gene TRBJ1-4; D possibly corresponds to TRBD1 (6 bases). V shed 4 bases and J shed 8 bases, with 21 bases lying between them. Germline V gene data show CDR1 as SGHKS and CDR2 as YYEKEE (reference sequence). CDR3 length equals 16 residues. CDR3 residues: CASSQHDQGLGEKLFF. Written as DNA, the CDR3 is TGTGCCAGCAGCCAGCACGATCAGGGGCTTGGGGAAAAACTGTTTTTT.